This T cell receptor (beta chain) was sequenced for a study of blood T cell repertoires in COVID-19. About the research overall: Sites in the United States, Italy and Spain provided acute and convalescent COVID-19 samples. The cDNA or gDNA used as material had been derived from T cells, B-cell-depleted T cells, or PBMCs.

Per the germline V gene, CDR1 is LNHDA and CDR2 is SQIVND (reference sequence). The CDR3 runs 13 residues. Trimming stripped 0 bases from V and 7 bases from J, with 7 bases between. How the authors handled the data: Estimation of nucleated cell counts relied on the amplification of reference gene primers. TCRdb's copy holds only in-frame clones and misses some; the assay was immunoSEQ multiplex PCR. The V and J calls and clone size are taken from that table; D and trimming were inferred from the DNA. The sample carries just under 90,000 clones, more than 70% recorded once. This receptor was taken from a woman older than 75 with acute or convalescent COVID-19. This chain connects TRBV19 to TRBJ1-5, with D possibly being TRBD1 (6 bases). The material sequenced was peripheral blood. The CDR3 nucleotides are TGTGCCAGTAGTATAGACAGGGGCCAGCCCCAGCATTTT. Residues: CASSIDRGQPQHF.